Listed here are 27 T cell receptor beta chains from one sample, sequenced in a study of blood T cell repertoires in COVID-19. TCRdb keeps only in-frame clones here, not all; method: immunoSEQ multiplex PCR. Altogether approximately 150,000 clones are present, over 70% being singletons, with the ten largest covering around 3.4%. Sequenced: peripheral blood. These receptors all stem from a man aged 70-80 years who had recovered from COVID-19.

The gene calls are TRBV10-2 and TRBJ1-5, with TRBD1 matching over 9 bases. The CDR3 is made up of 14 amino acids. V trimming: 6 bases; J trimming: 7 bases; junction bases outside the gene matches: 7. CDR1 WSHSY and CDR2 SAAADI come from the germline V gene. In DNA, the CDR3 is TGCGCCAGCAGGAGGACAGGGGAGGGCCAGCCCCAGCATTTT. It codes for CASRRTGEGQPQHF.

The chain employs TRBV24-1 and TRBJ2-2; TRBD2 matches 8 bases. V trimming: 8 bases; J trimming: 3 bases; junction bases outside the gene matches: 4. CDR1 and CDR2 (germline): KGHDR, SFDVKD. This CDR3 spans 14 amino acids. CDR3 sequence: CATTRRGDTGELFF. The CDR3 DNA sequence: TGTGCCACCACTCGGCGGGGGGACACCGGGGAGCTGTTTTTT.

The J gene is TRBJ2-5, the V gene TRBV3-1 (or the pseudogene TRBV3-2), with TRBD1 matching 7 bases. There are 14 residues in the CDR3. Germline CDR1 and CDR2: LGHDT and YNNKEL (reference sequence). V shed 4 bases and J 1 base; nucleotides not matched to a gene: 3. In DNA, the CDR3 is TGTGCCAGCAGCCGATGGGACAGCCAAGAGACCCAGTACTTC. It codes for CASSRWDSQETQYF.

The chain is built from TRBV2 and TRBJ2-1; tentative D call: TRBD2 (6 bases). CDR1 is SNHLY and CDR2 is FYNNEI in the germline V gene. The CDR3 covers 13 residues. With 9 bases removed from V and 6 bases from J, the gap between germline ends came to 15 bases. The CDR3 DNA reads TGTGCCAGTGATTTAGCGGCCTTCAATGAGCAGTTCTTC. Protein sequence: CASDLAAFNEQFF.

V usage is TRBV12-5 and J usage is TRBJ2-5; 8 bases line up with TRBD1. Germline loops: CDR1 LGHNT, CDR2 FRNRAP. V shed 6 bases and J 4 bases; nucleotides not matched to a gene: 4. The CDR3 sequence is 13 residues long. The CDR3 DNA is TGTGCTAGTGGGGGCAGGGGGCTAGAGACCCAGTACTTC. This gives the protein CASGGRGLETQYF.

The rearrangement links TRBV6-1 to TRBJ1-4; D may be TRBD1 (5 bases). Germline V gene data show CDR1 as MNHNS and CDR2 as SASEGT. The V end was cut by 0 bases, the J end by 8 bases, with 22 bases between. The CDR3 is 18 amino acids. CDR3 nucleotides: TGTGCCAGCAGTGAAGCGATCTACCGAACTCGGGGGGACGAAAAACTGTTTTTT. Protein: CASSEAIYRTRGDEKLFF.

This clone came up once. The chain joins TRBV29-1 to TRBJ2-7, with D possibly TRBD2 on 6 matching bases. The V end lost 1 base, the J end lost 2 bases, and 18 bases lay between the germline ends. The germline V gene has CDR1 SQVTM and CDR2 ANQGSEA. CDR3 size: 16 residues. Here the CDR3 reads CSVEVSTSGSPYEQYF. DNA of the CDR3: TGCAGCGTTGAAGTGTCGACTAGTGGGAGCCCCTACGAGCAGTACTTC.

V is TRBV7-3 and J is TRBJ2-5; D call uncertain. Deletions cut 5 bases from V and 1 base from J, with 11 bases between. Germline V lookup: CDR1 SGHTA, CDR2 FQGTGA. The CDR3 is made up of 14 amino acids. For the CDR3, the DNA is TGTGCCAGCAGCCTAGGCGGCAGCCAAGAGACCCAGTACTTC. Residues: CASSLGGSQETQYF.

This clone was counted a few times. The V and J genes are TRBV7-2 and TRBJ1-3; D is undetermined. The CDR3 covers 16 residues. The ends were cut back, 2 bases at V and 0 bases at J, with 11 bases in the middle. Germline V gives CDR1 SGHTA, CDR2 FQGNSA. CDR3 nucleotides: TGTGCCAGCAGCTTATACCCTGGGAGCTCTGGAAACACCATATATTTT. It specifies CASSLYPGSSGNTIYF.

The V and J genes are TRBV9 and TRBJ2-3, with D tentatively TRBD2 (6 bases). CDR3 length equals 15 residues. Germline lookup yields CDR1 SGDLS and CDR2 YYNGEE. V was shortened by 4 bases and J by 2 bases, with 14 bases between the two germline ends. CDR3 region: CASSKDGRYTDTQYF. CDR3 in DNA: TGTGCCAGCAGCAAAGACGGGAGATACACAGATACGCAGTATTTT.

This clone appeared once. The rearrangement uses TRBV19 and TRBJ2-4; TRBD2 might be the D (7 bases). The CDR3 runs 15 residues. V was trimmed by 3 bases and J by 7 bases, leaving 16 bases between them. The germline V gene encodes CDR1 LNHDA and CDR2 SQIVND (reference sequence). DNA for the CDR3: TGTGCCAGTAGTATCATACAGGGAGGGACCAACATTCAGTACTTC. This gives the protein CASSIIQGGTNIQYF.

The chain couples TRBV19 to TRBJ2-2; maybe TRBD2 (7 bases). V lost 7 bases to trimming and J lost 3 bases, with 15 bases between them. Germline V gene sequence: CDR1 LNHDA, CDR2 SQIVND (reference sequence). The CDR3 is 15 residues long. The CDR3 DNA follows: TGTGCCAGTAAGGTCGGGGGGCGGGACACCGGGGAGCTGTTTTTT. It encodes CASKVGGRDTGELFF. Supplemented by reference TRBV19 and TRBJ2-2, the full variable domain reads DGGITQSPKYLFRKEGQNVTLSCEQNLNHDAMYWYRQDPGQGLRLIYYSQIVNDFQKGDIAEGYSVSREKKESFPLTVTSAQKNPTAFYLCASKVGGRDTGELFFGEGSRLTVL.

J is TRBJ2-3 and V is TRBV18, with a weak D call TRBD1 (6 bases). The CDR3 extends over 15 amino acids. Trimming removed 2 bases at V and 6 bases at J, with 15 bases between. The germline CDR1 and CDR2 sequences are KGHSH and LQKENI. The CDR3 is CASSPGDTARDTQYF. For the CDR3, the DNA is TGTGCCAGCTCACCAGGGGACACGGCGAGGGATACGCAGTATTTT.

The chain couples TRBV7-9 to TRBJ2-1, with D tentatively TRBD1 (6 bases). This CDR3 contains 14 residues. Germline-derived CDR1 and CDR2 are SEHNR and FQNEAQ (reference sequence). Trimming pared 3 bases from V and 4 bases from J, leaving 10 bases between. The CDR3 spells CASSFLQGYNEQFF. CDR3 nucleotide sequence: TGTGCCAGCAGCTTCTTACAGGGTTACAATGAGCAGTTCTTC.

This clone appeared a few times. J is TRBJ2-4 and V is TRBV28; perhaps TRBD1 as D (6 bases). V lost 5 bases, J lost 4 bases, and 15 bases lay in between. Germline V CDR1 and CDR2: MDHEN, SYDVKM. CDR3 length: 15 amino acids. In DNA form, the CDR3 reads TGTGCCAGCAGTATACAGGGTAGTAATAAAAACATTCAGTACTTC. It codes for CASSIQGSNKNIQYF.

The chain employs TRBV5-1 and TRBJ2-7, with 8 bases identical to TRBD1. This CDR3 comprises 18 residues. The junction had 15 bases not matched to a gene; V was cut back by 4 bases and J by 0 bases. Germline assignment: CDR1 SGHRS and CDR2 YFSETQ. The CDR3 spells CASSGPGQAFESSYEQYF. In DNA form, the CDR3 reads TGCGCCAGCAGCGGACCGGGACAGGCCTTTGAGAGCTCCTACGAGCAGTACTTC.

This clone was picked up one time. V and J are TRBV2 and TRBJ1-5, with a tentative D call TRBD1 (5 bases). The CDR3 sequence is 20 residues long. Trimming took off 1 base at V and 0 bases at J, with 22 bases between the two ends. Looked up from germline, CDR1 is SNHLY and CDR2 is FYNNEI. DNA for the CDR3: TGTGCCAGCAGTGAAGTTCTCGGACACCGATCCTTTGTTAGCAATCAGCCCCAGCATTTT. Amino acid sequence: CASSEVLGHRSFVSNQPQHF.

CDR3 DNA: TGTGCCAGCAGGACAGATTATGGCTACACCTTC. This codes for CASRTDYGYTF. This chain connects TRBV28 to TRBJ1-2; TRBD1 might be the D (5 bases). Germline assignment: CDR1 MDHEN and CDR2 SYDVKM. V lost 6 bases to trimming and J lost 5 bases, with 7 bases between them. There are 11 residues in the CDR3.

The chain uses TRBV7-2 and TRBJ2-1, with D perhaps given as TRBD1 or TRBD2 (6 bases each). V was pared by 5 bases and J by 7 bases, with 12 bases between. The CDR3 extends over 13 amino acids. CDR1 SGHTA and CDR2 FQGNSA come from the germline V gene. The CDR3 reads CASSLGGRNEQFF. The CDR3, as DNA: TGTGCCAGCAGCCTAGGGGGGAGGAATGAGCAGTTCTTC.

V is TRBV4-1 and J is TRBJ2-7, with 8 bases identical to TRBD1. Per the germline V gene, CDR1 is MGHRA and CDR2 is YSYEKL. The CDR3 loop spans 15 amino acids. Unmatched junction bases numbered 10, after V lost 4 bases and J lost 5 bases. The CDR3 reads CASSRKPDRAHEQYF. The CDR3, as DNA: TGCGCCAGCAGCCGGAAACCGGACAGGGCCCACGAGCAGTACTTC.

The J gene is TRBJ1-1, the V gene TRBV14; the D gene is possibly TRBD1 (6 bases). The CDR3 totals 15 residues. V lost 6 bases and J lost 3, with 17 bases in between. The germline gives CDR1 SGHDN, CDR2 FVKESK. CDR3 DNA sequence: TGTGCCAGCAGTCGACTCCAGGGGAGGGACACTGAAGCTTTCTTT. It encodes CASSRLQGRDTEAFF.

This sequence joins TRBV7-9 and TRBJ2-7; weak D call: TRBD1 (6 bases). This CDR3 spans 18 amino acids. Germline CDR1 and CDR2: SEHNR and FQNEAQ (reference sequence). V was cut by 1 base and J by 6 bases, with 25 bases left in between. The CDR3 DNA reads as TGTGCCAGCAGCTTAGGGGGTGCCCTGTTACAGGGCGTGGGCGAGCAGTACTTC. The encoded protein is CASSLGGALLQGVGEQYF.

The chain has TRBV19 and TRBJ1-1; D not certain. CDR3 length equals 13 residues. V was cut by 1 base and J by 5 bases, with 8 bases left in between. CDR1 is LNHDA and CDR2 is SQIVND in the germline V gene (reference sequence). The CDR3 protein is CASSIGPGTEAFF. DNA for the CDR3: TGTGCCAGTAGTATAGGGCCGGGAACTGAAGCTTTCTTT.

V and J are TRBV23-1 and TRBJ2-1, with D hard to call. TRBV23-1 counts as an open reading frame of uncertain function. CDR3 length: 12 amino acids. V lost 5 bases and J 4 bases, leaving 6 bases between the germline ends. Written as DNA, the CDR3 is TGCGCCAGCAGTTCCCTATACAATGAGCAGTTCTTC. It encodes CASSSLYNEQFF.

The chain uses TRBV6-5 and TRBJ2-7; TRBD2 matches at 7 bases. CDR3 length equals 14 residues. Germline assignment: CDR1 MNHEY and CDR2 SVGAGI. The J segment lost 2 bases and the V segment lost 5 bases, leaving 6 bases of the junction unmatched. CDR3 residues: CASSPTSTTYEQYF. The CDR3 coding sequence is TGTGCCAGCAGTCCGACTAGCACGACCTACGAGCAGTACTTC.

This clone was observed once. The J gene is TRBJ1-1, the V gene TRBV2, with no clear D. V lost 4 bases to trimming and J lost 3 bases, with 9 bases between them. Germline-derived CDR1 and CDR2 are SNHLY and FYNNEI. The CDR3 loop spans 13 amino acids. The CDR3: CASSVGDYTEAFF. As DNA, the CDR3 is TGTGCCAGCAGTGTCGGGGATTACACTGAAGCTTTCTTT.

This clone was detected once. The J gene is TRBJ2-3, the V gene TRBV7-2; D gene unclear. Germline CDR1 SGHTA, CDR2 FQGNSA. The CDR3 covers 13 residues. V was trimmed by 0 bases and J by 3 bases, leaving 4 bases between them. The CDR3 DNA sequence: TGTGCCAGCAGCTTAGCGTCAACAGATACGCAGTATTTT. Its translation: CASSLASTDTQYF.